This T cell receptor (beta chain) was obtained from a study of T cell clonotyping in hematopoietic cell transplantation. Study-wide results and limits: Pathologically expanded recipient clonotypes increased progressively from day 30 to day 180 as diversity fell. No sorting was done, leaving CD4 and CD8 contributions mixed.

The table came from immunoSEQ multiplex PCR; TCRdb's copy has only in-frame clones and leaves some out. The table includes more than 7,500 clones, roughly 80% detected once. Comment on this clone: Its specificity is unknown.

With 5 bases clipped from V and 11 bases from J, the junction kept 5 bases outside the gene matches. Germline loops: CDR1 MNHEY, CDR2 SVGAGI. This CDR3 region has 12 residues. Sequenced material: peripheral blood mononuclear cells, taken 180 days after allogeneic stem cell transplant. The TCR was taken from a female patient aged 50-59 years who had an allogeneic stem cell transplant from an unrelated donor, so the T cells may come from the graft donor. Some clones in this sample may be carry-over from other donors' samples. The chain employs TRBV6-5 and TRBJ1-4, with 7 positions matching TRBD1. As DNA, the CDR3 is TGTGCCAGCAGTAATCCGACAGGGAAACTGTTTTTT. Protein sequence: CASSNPTGKLFF.